This TCR beta chain is from a study of tumor and adjacent non-tumor tissue in lung cancer (dated 2018 in TCRdb). The study in broad terms: Of the cohort, 11 to 12 patients had adenocarcinoma, 2 had squamous cell carcinoma and 1 had small cell lung cancer. In total, sequencing yielded 125,075,908 productive TCRbeta reads, which works out to an average of around 4.2 million reads per sample. The roughly 15 enrolled patients, of whom some 10 were men and 5 were women, were aged roughly 30 to 80 years and were diagnosed with TNM stage I to III disease. For each patient, one tumor sample and one normal lung sample were taken, giving 25 to 30 paired specimens that underwent TCRbeta CDR3 sequencing. The study compared bulk TCRbeta repertoires from lung tumor tissue and matched distant non-tumor lung tissue of some 15 lung cancer patients.

CDR1 SGHAT and CDR2 FQNNGV are derived from the germline V gene. The CDR3 holds 14 amino acids from the cysteine to the phenylalanine. The only DNA kept is the CDR3, 42 bases in frame from the first base. RNA was isolated from bulk unsorted tissue, and RNA quality was assessed with a NanoDrop ND-1000 and an Agilent 2100. Donors were newly diagnosed lung cancer patients admitted for thoracic surgery in China between August and November 2014, without prior chemotherapy. Patients with previous radiotherapy or chemotherapy, or with another concurrent cancer, were excluded from the study. Pieces of surgical tissue measuring roughly 1-2.2 cm3 were kept in RNAlater solution and held at -80 degrees C until needed. Results and caveats for the whole study, not just this receptor: Because peripheral blood was not sequenced, blood TCRbeta repertoires in the lung cancer patients of the study were not examined. Neither the sequencing platform nor unique molecular identifiers are mentioned in the methods. Tumor tissue showed significantly greater TCR diversity (inverse Simpson) than normal lung tissue (about 400 vs 150, P = 0.0075, Mann-Whitney U test). The top 100 clones accounted for a significantly larger cumulative portion of the repertoire in normal lung than in tumor tissue. Younger patients had significantly higher TCR diversity, and higher tumor TCR diversity was associated with shorter overall and disease-free survival. The cohort had only roughly 16 patients, and the authors noted that larger samples and more detailed clinical data are needed.

Receptor libraries were prepared by multiplex PCR. TCRdb records Illumina HiSeq 2500 as the sequencer. TCRbeta libraries were built by three rounds of nested PCR using primers (Table S4), following protocols modified from ARM-PCR. Before sequencing, PCR products of 200-500 bp were excised from the gel and purified with the QIAquick gel extraction kit. Regarding the original processing steps: Reads were cleaned with Trimmomatic, merged with FLASH into complete CDR3 sequences, and assigned to V(D)J germline segments with MiTCR. Clonal diversity was calculated as the inverse Simpson's index using VDJtools. Productive reads were defined as in-frame sequences without a premature stop codon. The raw public reads went through TCRdb reprocessing: fastp at Q25, MiXCR clone calling, in-frame beta chains kept. Duplicate CDR3 protein sequences are folded into a single record with the most common DNA and genes. TCRdb, not the authors, supplied the V and J calls. This sample lists about 120,000 distinct CDR3 sequences; approximately 84% were detected once. The ten biggest clones cover approximately 22% of the sample.

This clonotype came up a few times. Its antigen target is currently unknown. A read error may account for a junction end that differs from germline. Recombination connected TRBV11-2 to TRBJ1-1, with the D gene not confidently named. The source of this sequence is an older man with non-small cell lung cancer. The sequenced sample was lung tumor tissue. The nucleotide sequence reads as follows: TGTACCAGCAGCTTAACGGCCTCCGACATTGAAGCTTTCTTT. This sequence encodes CTSSLTASDIEAFF.